The 5 T cell receptor beta chains given below trace back to one sample, sequenced in a study of blood T cell repertoires in COVID-19. TCRdb's copy holds only in-frame clones and misses some; the assay was immunoSEQ multiplex PCR. The repertoire has 400,000 or so clones, 70% to 90% of them found once; the top ten carry approximately 1.8%. The sample was PBMCs or T cells enriched from blood (not recorded which). Source of these receptors: a man aged 40-49 years in a cohort exposed to, infected with or recovered from COVID-19 (not recorded which).

V usage is TRBV7-9 and J usage is TRBJ1-2, with D uncertain. From germline, CDR1 is SEHNR and CDR2 FQNEAQ (reference sequence). V shed 1 base and J shed 4 bases, with 13 bases lying between them. CDR3 length equals 15 residues. CDR3 sequence reads: CASSLGAPRGYGYTF. The CDR3 DNA reads TGTGCCAGCAGCTTAGGCGCCCCCCGGGGCTATGGCTACACCTTC. Using reference TRBV7-9 and TRBJ1-2 for the parts outside the CDR3, the full variable domain is DTGVSQNPRHKITKRGQNVTFRCDPISEHNRLYWYRQTLGQGPEFLTYFQNEAQLEKSRLLSDRFSAERPKGSFSTLEIQRTEQGDSAMYLCASSLGAPRGYGYTFGSGTRLTVV.

The chain employs TRBV4-1 and TRBJ1-3; no reliable D call. The CDR3 spans 18 residues. CDR1 is MGHRA, CDR2 YSYEKL, per germline. Trimming shortened V by 0 bases and J by 0 bases, and 15 bases separated the two germline ends. CDR3 region: CASSQEGLSGSSGNTIYF. As DNA, the CDR3 is TGCGCCAGCAGCCAAGAAGGTCTATCTGGGAGCTCTGGAAACACCATATATTTT.

In DNA form, the CDR3 reads TGTGCCAGCAGCTTATTGGACAGAAGCACAGATACGCAGTATTTT. This translates into CASSLLDRSTDTQYF. The chain combines TRBV7-6 with TRBJ2-3; a weak D match, TRBD1 (6 bases). CDR1 is SGHVS, CDR2 FNYEAQ, per germline. This CDR3 contains 15 residues. V lost 2 bases, J lost 0 bases, and 9 bases lay in between.

The genes are TRBV14 and TRBJ1-4; D unclear. In germline, CDR1 is SGHDN, CDR2 FVKESK. This CDR3 is 13 amino acids long. Between the trimmed V and J ends, which lost 1 base and 4 bases, there was a span of 4 bases. The CDR3 bases are TGTGCCAGCAGCCAAGGTATTAATGAAAAACTGTTTTTT. Protein: CASSQGINEKLFF.

The rearrangement uses TRBV6-5 and TRBJ2-1, with 7 positions matching TRBD2. V was pared by 5 bases and J by 4 bases, with 8 bases of the junction left unmatched. Germline V gene sequence: CDR1 MNHEY, CDR2 SVGAGI. CDR3 length equals 15 residues. The CDR3 nucleotides read TGTGCCAGCAGTCCCCCCGGCGGGAGTTACAATGAGCAGTTCTTC. The encoded protein is CASSPPGGSYNEQFF.